This T cell receptor beta chain is drawn from a study of identical twins. The study, taken as a whole, reports: Alpha sequences that were out-of-frame and twin-shared showed an excess of low generation probability.

MiXCR, run by TCRdb on the 5' RACE reads, gives a single entry per CDR3 protein. Here the sample spans approximately 210,000 distinct CDR3 sequences, around a tenth being singletons. This clonotype was picked up many times. Its antigen is not identified. Trimming took 3 bases from V and 3 from J, leaving 8 bases between them. This CDR3 has 13 amino acids. This clonotype originated in a woman younger than 30 in good health. Source material: memory (CD45RO+) T cells sorted from blood. The V and J genes are TRBV12-3 or TRBV12-4 and TRBJ2-5, with unresolved D. The DNA for the CDR3 is TGTGCCAGCAGTTTCATGAATAAAGAGACCCAGTACTTC. It specifies CASSFMNKETQYF.